The 30 T cell receptor beta chains listed next were all sequenced from one sample in a study of shared clonotypes between healthy human individuals. This table comes from immunoSEQ multiplex PCR, and its TCRdb copy is limited to in-frame clones, with some not included. The table includes approximately 2.3 million clones, approximately 93% detected once. The material sequenced was naive CD4+ T cells from PBMCs. Sample subset: CD45RA+ positively selected. Receptors originate from a man between 18 and 35 years old in good health. Some clones in this sample may be carry-over from other donors' samples.

The chain uses TRBV21-1 and TRBJ2-7; TRBD2 was called by the table and not checked on the DNA. TRBV21-1 is annotated as a pseudogene. The CDR3 length is 11 residues. The CDR3 nucleotides are TGTGCCAGCAGCAAACGGGGTGGGCCCGACTTC. Amino acid sequence: CASSKRGGPDF.

This clone was found once. This sequence joins TRBV9 and TRBJ2-1, with TRBD2 identical over 10 bases. V trimming: 0 bases; J trimming: 9 bases; junction bases outside the gene matches: 9. CDR3 size: 16 residues. In germline, CDR1 is SGDLS, CDR2 YYNGEE. DNA of the CDR3: TGTGCCAGCAGCGTAGGGGTAGCGGGAGGCTTTTTTGAGCAGTTCTTC. Translating it yields CASSVGVAGGFFEQFF.

The chain combines TRBV23-1 with TRBJ1-1, with TRBD1 identical over 7 bases. TRBV23-1 is flagged as an ORF with uncertain function. The J segment lost 0 bases and the V segment lost 2 bases, leaving 12 bases of the junction unmatched. CDR3 length: 18 residues. The CDR3: CASSQTGTEEVMNTEAFF. Written as DNA, the CDR3 is TGCGCCAGCAGTCAAACCGGGACAGAAGAAGTAATGAACACTGAAGCTTTCTTT.

The chain joins TRBV4-2 to TRBJ2-7, with D possibly matching TRBD1 (6 bases). Germline CDR1 reads LGHNA; CDR2 reads YNFKEQ. Trimming took off 0 bases at V and 5 bases at J, with 23 bases between the two ends. This CDR3 is 18 amino acids long. CDR3 loop: CASSQEALRNRDGHEQYF. In nucleotides, the CDR3 is TGTGCCAGCAGCCAAGAGGCTTTGAGAAACAGGGACGGGCACGAGCAGTACTTC.

Comment on this clone: This may be a read error: a much more frequent sequence differs by one nucleotide. The same CDR3 arises from other DNA sequences in this sample as well. The V and J genes are TRBV2 and TRBJ2-3; D ambiguous. V dropped 1 base and J dropped 1 base, with 3 bases sitting between them. The germline V gene encodes CDR1 SNHLY and CDR2 FYNNEI. CDR3 length: 13 amino acids. The DNA for the CDR3 is TGTGCCAGCAGTGAAGGGGGCACAGATACGCAGTATTTT. It specifies CASSEGGTDTQYF. Complete variable domain (other parts from reference TRBV2 and TRBJ2-3): EPEVTQTPSHQVTQMGQEVILRCVPISNHLYFYWYRQILGQKVEFLVSFYNNEISEKSEIFDDQFSVERPDGSNFTLKIRSTKLEDSAMYFCASSEGGTDTQYFGPGTRLTVL.

This clone showed up just once. The V and J genes are TRBV5-1 and TRBJ2-1; D unresolved. Trimming shortened V by 0 bases and J by 9 bases, and 4 bases separated the two germline ends. The CDR3 is 11 residues long. Germline V lookup: CDR1 SGHRS, CDR2 YFSETQ. The CDR3 here is CASSLAAEQFF. CDR3 nucleotide sequence: TGCGCCAGCAGCTTGGCGGCTGAGCAGTTCTTC.

The gene calls are TRBV7-9 and TRBJ1-2, with 8 bases lining up with TRBD1. The CDR3 runs to 18 residues. Trimming took 1 base from V and 7 from J; bases not matched to a gene: 17. CDR1 SEHNR and CDR2 FQNEAQ come from the germline V gene (reference sequence). The CDR3 DNA reads TGTGCCAGCAGCTTAGGATCCGTCGGTACAGGGGGGTCCGGTGGCTACACCTTC. Translation: CASSLGSVGTGGSGGYTF.

The chain couples TRBV19 to TRBJ2-2; no clear D gene. CDR3 length: 15 amino acids. The V end was cut by 6 bases, the J end by 6 bases, with 17 bases between. Germline CDR1 and CDR2: LNHDA and SQIVND (reference sequence). The CDR3: CASRPANIRSGELFF. CDR3 sequence (DNA): TGTGCCAGTAGGCCAGCCAATATAAGGTCCGGGGAGCTGTTTTTT.

The chain combines TRBV7-9 with TRBJ1-2; TRBD1 matches at 7 bases. Unmatched junction bases numbered 7, after V lost 5 bases and J lost 4 bases. Germline CDR1 reads SEHNR; CDR2 reads FQNEAQ (reference sequence). The CDR3 extends over 14 amino acids. The CDR3 is CASSEFGTVYGYTF. CDR3 in DNA: TGTGCCAGCAGCGAATTCGGGACAGTCTATGGCTACACCTTC.

V and J are TRBV5-1 and TRBJ2-5; D may match TRBD1 or TRBD2 (5 bases each). Germline values: CDR1 SGHRS, CDR2 YFSETQ. V was clipped by 0 bases and J by 1 base, with 13 bases between them. This CDR3 has 16 residues. CDR3 amino acids: CASSLEPPGAQETQYF. CDR3 nucleotide sequence: TGCGCCAGCAGCTTGGAGCCACCCGGGGCCCAAGAGACCCAGTACTTC.

The chain links TRBV28 to TRBJ1-1, with D tentatively TRBD1 (5 bases). CDR1 and CDR2 (germline): MDHEN, SYDVKM. V dropped 1 base and J dropped 8 bases, with 11 bases sitting between them. This CDR3 region has 13 residues. In DNA form, the CDR3 reads TGTGCCAGCAGTTTATTCTCGGGGCGCGAAGCTTTCTTT. It translates to CASSLFSGREAFF.

A word on this clone: This same CDR3 is encoded by further DNA sequences in the sample. The V gene is TRBV5-1, the J gene TRBJ2-3; no firm D call. CDR1 and CDR2 (germline): SGHRS, YFSETQ. The CDR3 extends over 13 amino acids. Trimming left V 2 bases short and J 3 bases short, with 7 bases between. Written as DNA, the CDR3 is TGCGCCAGCAGCTTAGGCGAGACAGATACGCAGTATTTT. Protein sequence: CASSLGETDTQYF.

The chain links TRBV18 to TRBJ2-3; TRBD1 matches at 8 bases. CDR1 KGHSH and CDR2 LQKENI come from the germline V gene. This CDR3 contains 16 residues. J was trimmed by 1 base and V by 0 bases; bases with no gene match: 3. CDR3 residues: CASSPPGQAGTDTQYF. The CDR3 DNA follows: TGTGCCAGCTCACCACCGGGACAGGCCGGCACAGATACGCAGTATTTT.

The count of this clone is one. The chain has TRBV5-1 and TRBJ1-3, with no clear D. The V gene lost 4 bases and the J gene lost 0 bases, with 11 bases spanning the gap. The CDR3 consists of 15 residues. Germline CDR1 SGHRS, CDR2 YFSETQ. Here the CDR3 reads CASSPDGHSGNTIYF. CDR3 in DNA: TGCGCCAGCAGCCCCGACGGGCACTCTGGAAACACCATATATTTT.

This clone came up once. The chain employs TRBV7-2 and TRBJ2-7, with TRBD2 matching over 16 bases. Germline CDR1 reads SGHTA; CDR2 reads FQGNSA. CDR3 length: 18 residues. V was clipped by 3 bases and J by 5 bases; unmatched bases: 10. The CDR3 is CASSLGRGLAGGLNEQYF. DNA of the CDR3: TGTGCCAGCAGCTTGGGTAGGGGACTAGCGGGAGGGCTCAACGAGCAGTACTTC. The whole variable domain, filled in from reference TRBV7-2 and TRBJ2-7, reads GAGVSQSPSNKVTEKGKDVELRCDPISGHTALYWYRQSLGQGLEFLIYFQGNSAPDKSGLPSDRFSAERTGGSVSTLTIQRTQQEDSAVYLCASSLGRGLAGGLNEQYFGPGTRLTVT.

This chain uses TRBV18 with TRBJ2-3; D gene unclear. This CDR3 contains 12 residues. The germline V gene has CDR1 KGHSH and CDR2 LQKENI. Trimming stripped 6 bases from V and 2 bases from J, with 6 bases between. The CDR3 loop is CASSTYTDTQYF. CDR3 coding DNA: TGTGCCAGCTCGACCTACACAGATACGCAGTATTTT.

J is TRBJ2-2 and V is TRBV29-1; D gene unclear. The CDR3 contains 14 residues. Per germline, CDR1 SQVTM and CDR2 ANQGSEA. V shed 1 base and J shed 7 bases, with 13 bases lying between them. CDR3 amino acids: CSVEVVPGGGELFF. The CDR3, as DNA: TGCAGCGTTGAAGTGGTTCCGGGCGGCGGGGAGCTGTTTTTT.

The chain recombines TRBV28 with TRBJ2-7; 7 nucleotides match TRBD1. Germline lookup yields CDR1 MDHEN and CDR2 SYDVKM. Germline trimming cut 3 bases from V and 0 bases from J; bases unmatched to any gene: 11. CDR3 length: 17 residues. CDR3 nucleotides: TGTGCCAGCAGTTTTAACCCACAGGGGAATCCCTCCTACGAGCAGTACTTC. Protein: CASSFNPQGNPSYEQYF.

Here the CDR3 reads CASSLAPTMNTEAFF. CDR3 DNA sequence: TGCGCCAGCAGCTTGGCCCCCACAATGAACACTGAAGCTTTCTTT. The chain employs TRBV5-1 and TRBJ1-1; D is ambiguous. The CDR3 covers 15 residues. Germline V gene lookup returns CDR1 SGHRS and CDR2 YFSETQ. V was pared by 0 bases and J by 0 bases, with 9 bases between.

J is TRBJ1-5 and V is TRBV28, with a tentative D call TRBD1 (6 bases). V was cut by 1 base and J by 1 base, with 14 bases left in between. CDR1 MDHEN and CDR2 SYDVKM come from the germline V gene. This CDR3 has 17 amino acids. Here the CDR3 DNA reads TGTGCCAGCAGTTTATCACAGGGAGGGGTAAGCAATCAGCCCCAGCATTTT. It translates to CASSLSQGGVSNQPQHF. The whole variable domain, filled in from reference TRBV28 and TRBJ1-5, reads DVKVTQSSRYLVKRTGEKVFLECVQDMDHENMFWYRQDPGLGLRLIYFSYDVKMKEKGDIPEGYSVSREKKERFSLILESASTNQTSMYLCASSLSQGGVSNQPQHFGDGTRLSIL.

The chain employs TRBV6-1 and TRBJ1-1, with a weak D call TRBD1 (5 bases). Between the trimmed V and J ends, which lost 5 bases and 11 bases, there was a span of 15 bases. The germline V gene encodes CDR1 MNHNS and CDR2 SASEGT. This CDR3 is 12 amino acids long. The CDR3 sequence is CASSLTVGRAFF. CDR3 coding DNA: TGTGCCAGCAGTTTGACAGTGGGTCGGGCTTTCTTT.

The chain carries TRBV7-9 and TRBJ2-7, with D possibly being TRBD1 (5 bases). This CDR3 contains 13 residues. The V gene lost 2 bases and the J gene lost 7 bases, with 12 bases spanning the gap. Per the germline V gene, CDR1 is SEHNR and CDR2 is FQNEAQ (reference sequence). The CDR3 here is CASSLNQGREQYF. The CDR3 nucleotides are TGTGCCAGCAGCTTAAACCAGGGCAGGGAGCAGTACTTC.

Of note for this clone: Other DNA sequences of this sample code for an identical CDR3. The chain carries TRBV28 and TRBJ2-7; tentatively, D is TRBD1 (6 bases). CDR3 length: 13 amino acids. The V gene lost 6 bases and the J gene lost 0 bases, with 9 bases spanning the gap. CDR1 MDHEN and CDR2 SYDVKM come from the germline V gene. The DNA of the CDR3 is TGTGCCAGCAGGGACAGCAGCTCCTACGAGCAGTACTTC. Amino acids: CASRDSSSYEQYF. The full variable domain, its missing parts supplied by reference TRBV28 and TRBJ2-7, is DVKVTQSSRYLVKRTGEKVFLECVQDMDHENMFWYRQDPGLGLRLIYFSYDVKMKEKGDIPEGYSVSREKKERFSLILESASTNQTSMYLCASRDSSSYEQYFGPGTRLTVT.

The chain uses TRBV7-9 and TRBJ1-5; unclear D gene. The CDR3 is 12 residues long. Trimming took 5 bases from V and 5 from J, leaving 7 bases between them. In germline, CDR1 is SEHNR, CDR2 FQNEAQ (reference sequence). CDR3 protein: CASSRSDQPQHF. CDR3 in DNA: TGTGCCAGCAGCCGCTCCGATCAGCCCCAGCATTTT.

The J gene is TRBJ2-4, the V gene TRBV19; TRBD2 aligns across 14 bases. CDR3 size: 19 residues. J lost 0 bases, V lost 5 bases, and 9 bases had no gene match. The germline gives CDR1 LNHDA, CDR2 SQIVND (reference sequence). CDR3 bases: TGTGCCAGTAGTGAGGGACTAGCGGGAGTGAAGATAGCCAAAAACATTCAGTACTTC. Its translation is CASSEGLAGVKIAKNIQYF.

The chain recombines TRBV6-5 with TRBJ1-3; 7 bases agree with TRBD1. J lost 8 bases, V lost 6 bases, and 13 bases had no gene match. Germline V gene sequence: CDR1 MNHEY, CDR2 SVGAGI. There are 15 residues in the CDR3. This chain's CDR3 is CASRPRRDSHHTIYF. Here the CDR3 DNA reads TGTGCCAGCAGACCCCGCCGGGACAGCCACCACACCATATATTTT.

The chain's CDR3 is CASSLWKIGGEYYEQYF. As DNA, the CDR3 is TGTGCCAGCAGTTTATGGAAAATCGGCGGGGAATACTACGAGCAGTACTTC. The chain is built from TRBV27 and TRBJ2-7, with D perhaps TRBD2 (6 bases). The CDR3 sequence is 17 residues long. Trimming shortened V by 1 base and J by 3 bases, and 19 bases separated the two germline ends. From germline, CDR1 is MNHEY and CDR2 SMNVEV (reference sequence).

The chain carries TRBV28 and TRBJ2-1, with 7 bases aligning to TRBD2. Germline loops: CDR1 MDHEN, CDR2 SYDVKM. Losses at the gene ends were 2 bases for V and 7 bases for J; bases not matched to a gene: 14. The CDR3 spans 17 residues. The CDR3 nucleotides are TGTGCCAGCAGTTTACTTGCGGGAGCTCCCCCTGGAAATGAGCAGTTCTTC. Its protein is CASSLLAGAPPGNEQFF.

A remark on this clone: Other DNA sequences in the same sample also yield this CDR3. The chain carries TRBV6-5 and TRBJ1-3; possible D gene TRBD1, 6 bases. Germline V gives CDR1 MNHEY, CDR2 SVGAGI. The CDR3 covers 16 residues. The ends were cut back, 0 bases at V and 0 bases at J, with 9 bases in the middle. This CDR3 reads CASSYSAGASGNTIYF. CDR3 DNA sequence: TGTGCCAGCAGTTACTCGGCGGGGGCCTCTGGAAACACCATATATTTT.

The J gene is TRBJ1-2, the V gene TRBV6-6; tentatively, D is TRBD1 (5 bases). Germline V lookup: CDR1 MNHNY, CDR2 SVGAGI (reference sequence). This CDR3 is built from 15 residues. V was trimmed by 6 bases and J by 3 bases, leaving 17 bases between them. CDR3 residues: CASRREAWGDYGYTF. CDR3 DNA sequence: TGTGCCAGCAGACGGGAGGCATGGGGGGACTATGGCTACACCTTC.